This TCR beta chain emerged from a study of blood T cell repertoires in COVID-19. The wider study: COVID-19 samples, acute and convalescent, were from the United States, Italy and Spain. T cells, B-cell-depleted T cells, or PBMCs provided the cDNA or gDNA that served as material.

Original processing notes: Reference gene primer amplification gave nucleated cell count estimates. Measured with immunoSEQ multiplex PCR; TCRdb has only the in-frame clones, and not every one. D and trimming come from the DNA, and the V and J calls and clone size come from that table. This sample has 200,000 to 250,000 clones, with about four fifths found just once. V shed 5 bases and J shed 4 bases, with 12 bases lying between them. This CDR3 is built from 13 residues. CDR1 and CDR2 from the germline V gene are MGHRA and YSYEKL. The receptor was isolated from a young man who had recovered from COVID-19. The chain uses TRBV4-1 and TRBJ2-7; weak D call: TRBD2 (6 bases). Sequencing was done on a sample of peripheral blood. The CDR3 DNA follows: TGCGCCAGCAGCTGGCGGGGAGGATACGAGCAGTACTTC. This encodes CASSWRGGYEQYF.